This T cell receptor beta chain was sequenced for a study of monozygotic twins with inflammatory bowel disease (dated by TCRdb to the late 2010s). At the level of the whole study: A total of some 30 monozygotic twin pairs were included in the full study, comprising nine German pairs (four IBD-concordant, five IBD-discordant) and 19 IBD-discordant Danish pairs. Disease-associated traits were sought mainly through comparisons between IBD patients and their genetically identical healthy co-twins within discordant pairs. Each individual had, on average, about 151 000 unique TCRalpha sequences and 181 000 unique TCRbeta sequences available for analysis. The full study reports these points: Fewer clonotypes were shared with other individuals by IBD patients than by healthy twins, most markedly in patients showing signs of disease activity. Repertoire similarity did not differ between concordant and discordant twins, possibly due to limited statistical power. Because patients received different immunosuppressive treatments, the repertoires may have picked up extra background noise and variability between individuals. No single strong signal or clonotype linked to IBD turned up in the results, so the idea that one exists was not supported. Measured by the inverse Simpson index, TCRbeta repertoire diversity was lower in IBD patients than in their healthy co-twins. The analysis was unable to tell different T cell subtypes apart.

Details on this clonotype: Its antigen is not yet known.

The library was prepared using 5' RACE. Preparation of each TCR library used approximately 3.5 ug of total RNA. For each sample, cDNA synthesis with SMARTScribe reverse transcriptase was split into eight separate reactions. During cDNA synthesis, template switching introduced unique molecular identifiers that contained a 6-nucleotide sample barcode. TCRalpha and TCRbeta cDNA was amplified in two nested PCRs of around 15 and 9 cycles, and bead purification was carried out after each PCR. Before amplification, the cDNA was treated with uracil DNA-glycosylase and purified using the QIAquick PCR purification kit. In the second PCR, Illumina TruSeq-compatible adapters and sample-specific barcodes were added. TapeStation and Qubit were used to check library quality and concentration, and about 4.5 ng of each library was pooled. Sequencing of the pooled libraries was done on an Illumina HiSeq2500 single-index Rapid Run using custom sequencing primers and 2 x 100 bp reads. In the authors' own workflow: MiGEC version 1.2.6 was used for UMI-based consensus assembly, which corrected PCR and sequencing errors. MiXCR version 2.1.1 handled V(D)J alignment, clonotype assembly and CDR3 extraction. Gene usage, clonotype sharing and MAIT/NKT TCR abundance were normalised by analysing the top 1000, 10 000 and 20 000 clonotypes per sample. Diversity was computed as the inverse Simpson index with the vegan R package after downsampling to 27 000 UMIs. Statistical testing used paired Mann-Whitney U tests on the discordant twin pairs and applied Benjamini-Hochberg correction for multiple testing. TCRdb reprocessed the reads, and each CDR3 protein sequence is entered once, without DNA. For this entry, the V and J calls and clone size follow TCRdb and not the study's own pipeline. Per the sample table, the count is about 300,000 distinct CDR3 sequences. The top ten clones comprise less than 6.5% of the sample.

A roughly 2.5 ml peripheral blood sample was drawn into PAXgene tubes per donor and stored at -80°C. Without T cell sorting, total RNA was isolated from whole blood using the PAXgene blood miRNA kit on an automated QIAcube. Peripheral blood from monozygotic twin pairs who were concordant or discordant for inflammatory bowel disease underwent deep TCRalpha and TCRbeta repertoire profiling using unique molecular barcoding. Smoking habits were recorded for all twin pairs, with individuals classified as current, former or never smokers. This receptor was obtained from a human donor with ulcerative colitis or Crohn's disease, or a healthy co-twin of an affected twin (not recorded which). Material: blood.

The CDR3 amino acid sequence is: CASSLSAGLSEAFF. The chain uses TRBV27 and TRBJ1-1; TCRdb's D call of TRBD1 is untestable without DNA. CDR3 length: 14 amino acids, cysteine to phenylalanine. DNA is not recorded here. Looking up the germline V gene (reference sequence) yields CDR1 MNHEY and CDR2 SMNVEV.